This T cell receptor (beta chain) was documented in a study of naive and memory T cell subsets. This clonotype was observed at least ten times. Both TRBC1 and TRBC2 were covered by a beta constant-region primer of two equimolar oligonucleotides. Four rounds of PCR amplified the ligated cDNA using nested alpha and beta constant-region primers plus SP2. TCRdb itself ran the UMI-ligation and nested PCR reads through MiXCR, one entry per CDR3 protein. The sample contains some 4,500 distinct CDR3 sequences, approximately 7.5% of which appear only once. Germline values: CDR1 SGHAT, CDR2 FQNNGV. Trimming removed 5 bases from V and 6 bases from J, with 15 bases in between. CDR3 length: 14 amino acids.

The J gene is TRBJ2-3, the V gene TRBV11-2, with D uncertain. The receptor was isolated from a human donor in good health. The sequencing input was CD4+ TEMRA cells from blood. The sample's subset: effector memory re-expressing CD45RA, CD45RA+ CD27-. Written as DNA, the CDR3 is TGTGCCAGCAGCCGAGGAACGGTAGGGGATACGCAGTATTTT. Translating gives CASSRGTVGDTQYF.